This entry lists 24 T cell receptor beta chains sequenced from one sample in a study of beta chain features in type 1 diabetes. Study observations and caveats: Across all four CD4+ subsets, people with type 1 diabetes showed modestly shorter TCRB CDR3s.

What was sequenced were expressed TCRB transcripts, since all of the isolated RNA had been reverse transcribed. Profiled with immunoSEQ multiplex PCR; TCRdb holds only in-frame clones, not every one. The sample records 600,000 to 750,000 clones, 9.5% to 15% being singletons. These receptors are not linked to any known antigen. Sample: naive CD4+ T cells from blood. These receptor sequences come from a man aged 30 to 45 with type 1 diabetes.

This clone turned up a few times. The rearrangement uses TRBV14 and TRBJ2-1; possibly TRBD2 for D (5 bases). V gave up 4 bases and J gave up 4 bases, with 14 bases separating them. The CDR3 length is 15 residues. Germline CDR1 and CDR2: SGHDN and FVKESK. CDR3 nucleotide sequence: TGTGCCAGCAGCCCGGGGTCGTCAGATTACAATGAGCAGTTCTTC. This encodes CASSPGSSDYNEQFF. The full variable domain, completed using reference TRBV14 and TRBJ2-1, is EAGVTQFPSHSVIEKGQTVTLRCDPISGHDNLYWYRRVMGKEIKFLLHFVKESKQDESGMPNNRFLAERTGGTYSTLKVQPAELEDSGVYFCASSPGSSDYNEQFFGPGTRLTVL.

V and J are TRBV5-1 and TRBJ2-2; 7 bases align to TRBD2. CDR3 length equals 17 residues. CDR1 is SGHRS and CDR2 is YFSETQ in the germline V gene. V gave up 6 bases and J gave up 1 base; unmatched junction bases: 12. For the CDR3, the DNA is TGCGCCAGCACCCCTTGGCGTGCGGGAGAGAACACCGGGGAGCTGTTTTTT. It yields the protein CASTPWRAGENTGELFF.

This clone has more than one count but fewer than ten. Here the CDR3 reads CASSSLGGEGYEQYF. The CDR3 DNA is TGTGCCAGCAGTTCCCTCGGGGGTGAGGGGTACGAGCAGTACTTC. This chain joins TRBV27 and TRBJ2-7; a possible D gene is TRBD2 (6 bases). The germline gives CDR1 MNHEY, CDR2 SMNVEV (reference sequence). The CDR3 has 15 residues. V lost 4 bases and J 4 bases, leaving 17 bases between the germline ends.

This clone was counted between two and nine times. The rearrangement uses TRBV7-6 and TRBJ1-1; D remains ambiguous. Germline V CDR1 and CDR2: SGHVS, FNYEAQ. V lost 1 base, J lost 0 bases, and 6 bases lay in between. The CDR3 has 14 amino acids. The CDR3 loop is CASSLEAMNTEAFF. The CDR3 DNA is TGTGCCAGCAGCTTAGAGGCCATGAACACTGAAGCTTTCTTT.

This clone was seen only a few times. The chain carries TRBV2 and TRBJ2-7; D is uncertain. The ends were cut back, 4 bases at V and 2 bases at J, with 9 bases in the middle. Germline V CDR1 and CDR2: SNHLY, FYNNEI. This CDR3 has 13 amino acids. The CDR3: CASSAEVAYEQYF. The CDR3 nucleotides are TGTGCCAGCAGTGCCGAGGTTGCCTACGAGCAGTACTTC.

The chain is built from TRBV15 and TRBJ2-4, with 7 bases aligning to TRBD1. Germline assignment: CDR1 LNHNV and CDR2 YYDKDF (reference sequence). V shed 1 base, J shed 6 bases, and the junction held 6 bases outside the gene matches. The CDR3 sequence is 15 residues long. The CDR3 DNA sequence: TGTGCCACCAGCAGAGCAGCGACAGGGATAAACATTCAGTACTTC. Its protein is CATSRAATGINIQYF.

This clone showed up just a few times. CDR3 nucleotide sequence: TGTGCCAGCCAGAGGGGGAGCTCTGGAAACACCATATATTTT. Residues: CASQRGSSGNTIYF. V and J are TRBV7-9 and TRBJ1-3, with D possibly being TRBD1 (6 bases). Germline-derived CDR1 and CDR2 are SEHNR and FQNEAQ (reference sequence). V was shortened by 8 bases and J by 0 bases, with 11 bases between the two germline ends. The CDR3 is 14 amino acids.

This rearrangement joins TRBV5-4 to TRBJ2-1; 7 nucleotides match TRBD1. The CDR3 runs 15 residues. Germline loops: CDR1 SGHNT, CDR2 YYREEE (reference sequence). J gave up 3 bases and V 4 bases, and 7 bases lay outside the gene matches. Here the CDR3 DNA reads TGTGCCAGCAGCGGGACAGAAATCCGCTACAATGAGCAGTTCTTC. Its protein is CASSGTEIRYNEQFF.

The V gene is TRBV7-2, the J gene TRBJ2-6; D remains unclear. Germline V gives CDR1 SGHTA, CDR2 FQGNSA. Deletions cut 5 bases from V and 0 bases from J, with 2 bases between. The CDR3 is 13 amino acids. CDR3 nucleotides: TGTGCCAGCAGCCCCTCTGGGGCCAACGTCCTGACTTTC. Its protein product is CASSPSGANVLTF.

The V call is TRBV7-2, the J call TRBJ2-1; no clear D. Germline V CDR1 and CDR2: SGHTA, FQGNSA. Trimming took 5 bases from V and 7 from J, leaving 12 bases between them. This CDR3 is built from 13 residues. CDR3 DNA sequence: TGTGCCAGCAGCCCTTTTGACCAGAATGAGCAGTTCTTC. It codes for CASSPFDQNEQFF. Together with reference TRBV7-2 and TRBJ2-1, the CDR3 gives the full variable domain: GAGVSQSPSNKVTEKGKDVELRCDPISGHTALYWYRQSLGQGLEFLIYFQGNSAPDKSGLPSDRFSAERTGGSVSTLTIQRTQQEDSAVYLCASSPFDQNEQFFGPGTRLTVL.

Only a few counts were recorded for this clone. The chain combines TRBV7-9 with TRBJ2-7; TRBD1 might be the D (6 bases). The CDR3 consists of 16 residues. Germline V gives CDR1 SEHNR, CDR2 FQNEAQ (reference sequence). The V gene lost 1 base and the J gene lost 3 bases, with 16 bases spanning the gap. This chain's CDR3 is CASSLGKTGIVYEQYF. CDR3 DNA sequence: TGTGCCAGCAGCTTAGGGAAAACAGGGATAGTCTACGAGCAGTACTTC.

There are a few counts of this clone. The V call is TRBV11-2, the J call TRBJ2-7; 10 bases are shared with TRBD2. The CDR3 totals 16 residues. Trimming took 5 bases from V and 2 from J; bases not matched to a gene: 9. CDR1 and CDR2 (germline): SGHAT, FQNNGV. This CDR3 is CASSRLGTSATYEQYF. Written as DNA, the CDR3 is TGTGCCAGCAGCCGGCTAGGGACTAGCGCAACCTACGAGCAGTACTTC.

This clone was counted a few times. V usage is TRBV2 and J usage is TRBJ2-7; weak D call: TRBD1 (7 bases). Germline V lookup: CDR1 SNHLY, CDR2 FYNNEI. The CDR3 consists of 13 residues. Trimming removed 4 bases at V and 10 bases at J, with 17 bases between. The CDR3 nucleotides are TGTGCCAGCAGTGTACTGACAGGGAGGCGACAGTACTTC. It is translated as CASSVLTGRRQYF. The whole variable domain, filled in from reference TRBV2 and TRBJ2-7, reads EPEVTQTPSHQVTQMGQEVILRCVPISNHLYFYWYRQILGQKVEFLVSFYNNEISEKSEIFDDQFSVERPDGSNFTLKIRSTKLEDSAMYFCASSVLTGRRQYFGPGTRLTVT.

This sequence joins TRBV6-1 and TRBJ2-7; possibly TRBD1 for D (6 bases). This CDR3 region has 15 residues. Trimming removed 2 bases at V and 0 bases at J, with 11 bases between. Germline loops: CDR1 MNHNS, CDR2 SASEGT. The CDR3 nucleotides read TGTGCCAGCAGTGAACAGGGGATCATCTCCTACGAGCAGTACTTC. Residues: CASSEQGIISYEQYF.

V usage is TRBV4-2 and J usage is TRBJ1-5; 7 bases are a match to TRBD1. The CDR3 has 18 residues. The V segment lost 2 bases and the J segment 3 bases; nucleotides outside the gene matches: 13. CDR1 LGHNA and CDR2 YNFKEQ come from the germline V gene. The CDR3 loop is CASSQKSAGTDINQPQHF. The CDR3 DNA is TGTGCCAGCAGCCAAAAAAGCGCTGGGACAGACATCAATCAGCCCCAGCATTTT.

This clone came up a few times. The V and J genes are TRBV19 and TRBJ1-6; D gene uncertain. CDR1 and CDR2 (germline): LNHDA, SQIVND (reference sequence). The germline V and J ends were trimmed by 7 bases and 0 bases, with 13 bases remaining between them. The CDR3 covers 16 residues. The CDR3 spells CASKPQLSSYNSPLHF. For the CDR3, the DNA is TGTGCCAGTAAACCCCAGCTGAGCTCCTATAATTCACCCCTCCACTTT.

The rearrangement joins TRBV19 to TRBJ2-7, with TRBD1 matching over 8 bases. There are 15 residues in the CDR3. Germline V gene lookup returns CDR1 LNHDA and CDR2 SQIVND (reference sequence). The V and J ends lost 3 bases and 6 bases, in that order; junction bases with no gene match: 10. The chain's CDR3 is CASSIGQGVLSEQYF. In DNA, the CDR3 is TGTGCCAGTAGTATTGGACAGGGAGTCCTTTCCGAGCAGTACTTC.

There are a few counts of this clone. CDR3 in DNA: TGTGCCAGCAGCCAGGGAGAGGTGCATCAGCCCCAGCATTTT. This encodes CASSQGEVHQPQHF. The V and J genes are TRBV4-2 and TRBJ1-5; D call uncertain. This CDR3 spans 14 amino acids. Trimming shortened V by 3 bases and J by 5 bases, and 11 bases separated the two germline ends. From germline, CDR1 is LGHNA and CDR2 YNFKEQ.

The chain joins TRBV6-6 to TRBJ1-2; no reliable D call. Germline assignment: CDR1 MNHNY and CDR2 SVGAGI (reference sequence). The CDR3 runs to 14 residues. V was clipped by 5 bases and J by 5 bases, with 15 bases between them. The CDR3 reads CASSSPPPQYGYTF. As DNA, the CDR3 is TGTGCCAGCAGTAGTCCCCCCCCTCAATATGGCTACACCTTC.

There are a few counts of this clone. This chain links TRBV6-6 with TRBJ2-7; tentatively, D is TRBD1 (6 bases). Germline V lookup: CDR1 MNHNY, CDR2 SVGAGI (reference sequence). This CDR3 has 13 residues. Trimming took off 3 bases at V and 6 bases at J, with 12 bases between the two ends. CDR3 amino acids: CASSYNRAGEQYF. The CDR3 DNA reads TGTGCCAGCAGTTATAACAGGGCAGGCGAGCAGTACTTC.

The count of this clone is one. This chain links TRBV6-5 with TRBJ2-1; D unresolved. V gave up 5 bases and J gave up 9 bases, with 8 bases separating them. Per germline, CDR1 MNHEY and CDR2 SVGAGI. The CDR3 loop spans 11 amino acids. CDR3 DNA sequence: TGTGCCAGCAGTGAACTGGGTGAGCAGTTCTTC. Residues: CASSELGEQFF.

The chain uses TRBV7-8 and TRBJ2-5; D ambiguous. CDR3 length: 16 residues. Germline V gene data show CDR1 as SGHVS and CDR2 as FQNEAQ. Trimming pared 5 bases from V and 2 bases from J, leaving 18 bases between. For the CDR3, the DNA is TGTGCCAGCAGCCGTCGGTCAAGGACCCTGCAAGAGACCCAGTACTTC. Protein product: CASSRRSRTLQETQYF.

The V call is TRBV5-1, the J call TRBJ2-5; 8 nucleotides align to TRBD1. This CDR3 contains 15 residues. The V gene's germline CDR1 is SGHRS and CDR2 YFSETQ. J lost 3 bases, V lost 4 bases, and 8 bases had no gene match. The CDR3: CASSIGQGPEETQYF. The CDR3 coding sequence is TGCGCCAGCAGCATAGGACAGGGTCCAGAAGAGACCCAGTACTTC.

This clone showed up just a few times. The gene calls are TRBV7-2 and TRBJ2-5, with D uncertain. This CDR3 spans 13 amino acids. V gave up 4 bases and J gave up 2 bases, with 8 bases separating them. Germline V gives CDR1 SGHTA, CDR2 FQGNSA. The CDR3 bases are TGTGCCAGCAGCTCGCTCGGACAAGAGACCCAGTACTTC. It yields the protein CASSSLGQETQYF.